Below are 11 T cell receptor beta chains sequenced from a single sample in a study of cytomegalovirus exposure and HLA in healthy donors (dated by TCRdb to about 2017). Receptor libraries were prepared by the immunoSEQ multiplex PCR assay. Entries here come from immuneACCESS through TCRdb and include only in-frame sequences with V and J called. Some clones fail to appear in such tables; in the studies checked, an unresolved V gene covers under half of the shortfall, and the cause of the remainder is unknown. Across this sample there are 130,000 or so clones, with just under 90% seen only once. Approximately 3.5% of the sample goes to the ten largest clones. Sequencing used PBMCs. Receptors originate from a man aged 25-45 years in good health and CMV-seronegative.

V and J are TRBV28 and TRBJ2-7, with TRBD1 matching over 9 bases. The germline V gene has CDR1 MDHEN and CDR2 SYDVKM. This CDR3 has 17 residues. The V and J ends lost 2 bases and 0 bases, in that order; junction bases with no gene match: 8. The CDR3: CASSLGTGRGSSYEQYF. CDR3 in DNA: TGTGCCAGCAGTTTAGGGACAGGGAGGGGATCCTCCTACGAGCAGTACTTC.

This chain joins TRBV27 and TRBJ1-3; a weak D match, TRBD1 (5 bases). The V gene lost 2 bases and the J gene lost 0 bases, with 17 bases spanning the gap. CDR1 and CDR2 from the germline V gene are MNHEY and SMNVEV (reference sequence). This CDR3 spans 18 amino acids. The CDR3 DNA reads as TGTGCCAGCAGTTTAAAGTCGGGGGGTCTAACCTCTGGAAACACCATATATTTT. Encoded protein: CASSLKSGGLTSGNTIYF.

The gene calls are TRBV9 and TRBJ2-2; 13 bases line up with TRBD2. The junction had 7 bases not matched to a gene; V was cut back by 0 bases and J by 2 bases. CDR1 SGDLS and CDR2 YYNGEE come from the germline V gene. The CDR3 totals 19 residues. CDR3 amino acids: CASSVALLAGGHNTGELFF. The DNA for the CDR3 is TGTGCCAGCAGCGTAGCCCTACTAGCGGGGGGGCATAACACCGGGGAGCTGTTTTTT. Complete variable domain (other parts from reference TRBV9 and TRBJ2-2): DSGVTQTPKHLITATGQRVTLRCSPRSGDLSVYWYQQSLDQGLQFLIQYYNGEERAKGNILERFSAQQFPDLHSELNLSSLELGDSALYFCASSVALLAGGHNTGELFFGEGSRLTVL.

The chain carries TRBV5-6 and TRBJ2-5, with D perhaps matching TRBD1 (6 bases). There are 14 residues in the CDR3. Looked up from germline, CDR1 is SGHDT and CDR2 is YYEEEE. The V gene lost 1 base and the J gene lost 5 bases, with 12 bases spanning the gap. The DNA for the CDR3 is TGTGCCAGCAGCTTGTCAGGGGTTAAGGAGACCCAGTACTTC. This gives the protein CASSLSGVKETQYF.

V gene TRBV4-3 combines with J gene TRBJ2-7; weak D call: TRBD2 (5 bases). The CDR3 covers 17 residues. Trimming stripped 1 base from V and 2 bases from J, with 18 bases between. CDR1 is LGHNA, CDR2 YSLEER, per germline. CDR3 nucleotide sequence: TGCGCCAGCAGCCAAGCCCCGCGGAGCACCGGGGCCTACGAGCAGTACTTC. Its translation is CASSQAPRSTGAYEQYF.

The chain combines TRBV28 with TRBJ2-2; 9 bases line up with TRBD1. The CDR3 spans 15 residues. Germline-derived CDR1 and CDR2 are MDHEN and SYDVKM. Germline trimming cut 3 bases from V and 7 bases from J; bases unmatched to any gene: 6. Here the CDR3 reads CASSFLTGGSGELFF. CDR3 sequence (DNA): TGTGCCAGCAGTTTCCTAACAGGGGGCAGCGGGGAGCTGTTTTTT.

The gene calls are TRBV11-2 and TRBJ2-7; TRBD1 might be the D (5 bases). The V and J ends lost 0 bases and 3 bases respectively, with 12 bases between them. CDR3 length: 15 amino acids. Germline lookup yields CDR1 SGHAT and CDR2 FQNNGV. CDR3 loop: CASSLEAGSIYEQYF. The CDR3 nucleotides read TGTGCCAGCAGCTTAGAGGCAGGGTCCATCTACGAGCAGTACTTC. Supplemented by reference TRBV11-2 and TRBJ2-7, the full variable domain reads EAGVAQSPRYKIIEKRQSVAFWCNPISGHATLYWYQQILGQGPKLLIQFQNNGVVDDSQLPKDRFSAERLKGVDSTLKIQPAKLEDSAVYLCASSLEAGSIYEQYFGPGTRLTVT.

A single count supports this clone. This chain uses TRBV18 with TRBJ2-7; 7 bases map to TRBD1. Losses at the gene ends were 5 bases for V and 0 bases for J; bases not matched to a gene: 4. CDR1 and CDR2 from the germline V gene are KGHSH and LQKENI. This CDR3 has 14 amino acids. This CDR3 is CASSGPGGSYEQYF. Written as DNA, the CDR3 is TGTGCCAGCTCAGGCCCAGGGGGCTCCTACGAGCAGTACTTC.

The gene calls are TRBV6-6 and TRBJ2-7; 12 bases map to TRBD1. This CDR3 spans 16 amino acids. Germline V gene data show CDR1 as MNHNY and CDR2 as SVGAGI (reference sequence). V lost 5 bases to trimming and J lost 5 bases; unmatched junction nucleotides: 10. CDR3 sequence (DNA): TGTGCCAGCAGTGGCGCCGGGACAGGGGGCCTGGACGAGCAGTACTTC. Protein: CASSGAGTGGLDEQYF.

The rearrangement joins TRBV6-5 to TRBJ1-2; tentative D call: TRBD1 (6 bases). The CDR3 spans 14 residues. V was cut by 5 bases and J by 3 bases, with 13 bases left in between. Germline-derived CDR1 and CDR2 are MNHEY and SVGAGI. The CDR3 DNA sequence: TGTGCCAGCAGTCCTTCGACAGGCTACTATGGCTACACCTTC. It specifies CASSPSTGYYGYTF.

J is TRBJ2-1 and V is TRBV7-9; 8 nucleotides line up with TRBD2. Trimming at V came to 7 bases and at J to 2 bases, leaving 7 bases not matched to a gene. This CDR3 region has 15 residues. CDR1 and CDR2 (germline): SEHNR, FQNEAQ (reference sequence). CDR3 in DNA: TGTGCCAGCAACACGCGGGGGGCGCCCTACAATGAGCAGTTCTTC. Translating gives CASNTRGAPYNEQFF.